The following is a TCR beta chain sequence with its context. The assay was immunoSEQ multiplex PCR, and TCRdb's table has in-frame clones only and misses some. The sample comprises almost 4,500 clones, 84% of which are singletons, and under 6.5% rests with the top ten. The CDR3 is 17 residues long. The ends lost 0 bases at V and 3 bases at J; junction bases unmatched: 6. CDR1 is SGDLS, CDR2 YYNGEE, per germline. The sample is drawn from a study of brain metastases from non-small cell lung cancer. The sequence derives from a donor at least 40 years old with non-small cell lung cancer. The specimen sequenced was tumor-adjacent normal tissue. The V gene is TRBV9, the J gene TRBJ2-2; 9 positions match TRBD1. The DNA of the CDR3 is TGTGCCAGCAGCGTAGTACAGGGGGCCCTAGACACCGGGGAGCTGTTTTTT. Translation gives CASSVVQGALDTGELFF.